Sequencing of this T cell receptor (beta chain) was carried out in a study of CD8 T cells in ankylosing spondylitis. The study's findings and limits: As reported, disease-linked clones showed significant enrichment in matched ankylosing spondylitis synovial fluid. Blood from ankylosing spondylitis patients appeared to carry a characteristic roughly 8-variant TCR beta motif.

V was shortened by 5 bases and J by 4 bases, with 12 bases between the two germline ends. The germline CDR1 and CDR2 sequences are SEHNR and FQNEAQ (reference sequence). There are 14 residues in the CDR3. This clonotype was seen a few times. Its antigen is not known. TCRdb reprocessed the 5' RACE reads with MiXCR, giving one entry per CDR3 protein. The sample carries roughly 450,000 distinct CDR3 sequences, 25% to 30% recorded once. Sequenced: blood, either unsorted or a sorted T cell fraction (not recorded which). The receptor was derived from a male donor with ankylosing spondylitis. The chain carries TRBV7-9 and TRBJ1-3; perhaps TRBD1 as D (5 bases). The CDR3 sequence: CASSQRGDGNTIYF. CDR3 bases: TGTGCCAGCAGCCAGAGGGGAGACGGAAACACCATATATTTT. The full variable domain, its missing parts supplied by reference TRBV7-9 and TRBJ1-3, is DTGVSQNPRHKITKRGQNVTFRCDPISEHNRLYWYRQTLGQGPEFLTYFQNEAQLEKSRLLSDRFSAERPKGSFSTLEIQRTEQGDSAMYLCASSQRGDGNTIYFGEGSWLTVV.